This T cell receptor (beta chain) was sequenced during a study of cytomegalovirus exposure and HLA in healthy donors (TCRdb year 2017). Background for the entire study: An earlier analysis of some 550 of the donors reported about 250 Gb of sequence data and 117 million unique TCR beta sequences from roughly 200 million T cells. Among about 370 genotyped donors of the cohort, an average of about 240,000 unique TCR beta nucleotide sequences was sequenced per donor, of which about 19% were non-productive. Of the 300 to 500 genotyped donors, 65% to 90% were placed in the genetic ancestry cluster associated with self-reported Caucasian donors. The study aimed to test whether cataloging public T cell receptors could reveal signatures of past pathogen exposure. In a later genetic analysis, genome-wide SNP genotypes for about 55% of the 666 donors were used, and that subset was treated as a discovery cohort. To predict cytomegalovirus infection status, the study combined high-throughput TCR immunosequencing, statistical association of individual TCRs with disease status, and machine learning. In addition to the first cohort of hundreds of subjects, a separate validation cohort of 120 different subjects was used. Typing coverage differed by locus: A, B, C, DRB1 and DQB1 were typed in roughly 620-630 donors, DQA1 in about 550, DPA1 in 600 to 610, and DPB1 in just under 490. The T cell repertoires of under 700 subjects were profiled by immunosequencing and related to cytomegalovirus serostatus. Donor age, sex, ethnicity and CMV serostatus were collected together with the repertoire data. Rather than drawing on any new phenotypic data, the later analysis identified candidate immune exposures from TCR beta sequences and the way those sequences occurred across donors. An earlier analysis of several hundred of the donors applied high-throughput TCR beta sequencing to assess whether each TCR beta V gene segment acted as functional or pseudogenic. Every repertoire in the discovery cohort had been generated on one and the same sequencing platform. To study patterns of TCR occurrence, a later analysis re-analyzed previously published TCR beta repertoires from 600 to 750 donors and added high-resolution HLA genotyping. Roughly 300 gigabases of sequencing data and 70 million to 100 million unique TCR sequences made up an early release that covered 640 HLA-typed donors. Four or five DR-DQ haplotypes were treated as single units for association and clustering because of strong linkage in the cohort. Both class I and class II loci were covered by HLA typing, at four-digit resolution.

Libraries were built with the immunoSEQ multiplex PCR assay. The multiplex PCR relied on a mix of 60 forward primers for TCR Vbeta segments and 13 reverse primers for TCR Jbeta segments. Amplification of the CDR3 region of rearranged TCR beta genes was performed with a multiplex PCR assay on genomic DNA. The Illumina HiSeq System was used to sequence the amplified TCR beta libraries as 87-base-pair reads. On the study's bioinformatics: A later analysis counted tens of millions of unique TCR beta chains across the 650 to 700 repertoires, and around 9.9 million of these chains were shared by at least two donors. A nearest-neighbor algorithm error-corrected the raw reads and collapsed the reads into unique sequences, merging closely related sequences to remove PCR and sequencing errors. Alignment of CDR3 sequences to IMGT reference sequences was used to assign V, D and J gene segments. For a sequence to be retained, a match of at least six nucleotides was required to both a V gene segment and a J gene segment. Rearrangements were classified as productive when the CDR3 lacked stop codons and remained in frame with V and J, and all other rearrangements were classified as non-productive. Following IMGT convention, CDR3 was defined as the stretch from the second conserved V-encoded cysteine to the conserved J-encoded phenylalanine. The earlier analysis of some 600 of the donors excluded sequences that lacked an unambiguous match to a single V gene segment. In an earlier analysis of several hundred of the donors, V segments were called functional above 56.7% productive rearrangements and were called segregating when the between-donor standard deviation exceeded 5%. A statistical classification framework was built to diagnose cytomegalovirus status from the catalog of TCR beta chain sequences. In a later analysis, V and J genes were assigned by comparing TCR nucleotide sequences against IMGT/GENE-DB human TR gene sequences. A later analysis assigned CDR3 sequences and most-parsimonious VDJ recombination scenarios with the TCRdist pipeline. In a later analysis, each TCR beta chain was defined by its CDR3 amino acid sequence together with its V-gene family, and reads without a unique V-gene family were excluded. As a way to deal with suspected cross-contamination and a sequencing artifact, a later analysis dropped approximately 570 nucleotide sequences that were highly shared and had low generation probability. In a later analysis, a clonal expansion index for each public chain was calculated from normalized within-repertoire ranks of inferred template counts. Generation probabilities in a later analysis came from a VDJ recombination model fitted to out-of-frame rearrangements, and those results were checked against IGoR. Hypergeometric tests were used in a later analysis to score TCR-TCR, TCR-HLA and TCR-CMV co-occurrence, with a repertoire-size bias correction applied to the TCR pairs. A later analysis estimated false discovery rates by permuting HLA or CMV assignments 20 times. In a later analysis, co-occurring TCRs were grouped using DBSCAN, with TCRdist sequence similarity added in when clustering inside HLA-allele-positive subsets. For co-occurrence clustering, repertoires with fewer than 30,000 or more than 120,000 public chains were excluded, along with five repertoires with anomalous nucleotide sharing. Sourced from immuneACCESS, this table was stored by TCRdb with only in-frame sequences that have V and J called. A share of the clones is absent; for the studies checked, an unresolved V gene accounts for under half, and the remainder has no known explanation. D and trimming were read from the DNA, whereas the V and J calls and clone size are those reported in that table. The sample records approximately 140,000 clones, just over 70% of which are singletons. The ten largest clones add up to roughly 2.7% of the sample.

The cohort comprised fewer than 750 healthy bone marrow donors. All cohort members were sampled while nominally healthy, although unrecorded immune exposures were likely present. The donor was CMV seropositive and was included in the group of some 290 seropositive cohort members. Each donor provided a peripheral blood sample, and peripheral blood mononuclear cells were used for TCR beta sequencing. Genomic DNA was extracted from the blood cell samples with the Qiagen DNeasy Blood Extraction Kit. The CDR3, from cysteine to phenylalanine, totals 14 residues. Left in the record is the CDR3 DNA by itself, 42 bases read in frame from the first base. The germline V gene specifies SQVTM as CDR1 and ANQGSEA as CDR2. Unmatched junction bases come to 9, with V trimmed by 6 bases and J by 2 bases. Comment on this clone: Its antigen is still unknown. No quality values exist for individual bases; no much larger clone is one base distant.

The paper as a whole reports these results and caveats: In a later genetic analysis, fewer N-insertions in productive TCRs were reported among donors in an Asian-associated ancestry cluster than the approximately 630-donor mean. Because HLA typing was missing for some donors at each locus, association tests included only the typed subset. Some IMGT-functional V segments, including TRBV6-2 and TRBV6-3, could not be distinguished by the 87-base-pair reads and were therefore excluded. Only TCR beta chains were sequenced in this cohort, and the absence of alpha or paired-chain data limited detectable features. In a later analysis, most CMV-associated TCR beta chains were found to appear HLA-restricted, with HLA associations seemingly driven largely by CMV exposure. While some public TCRs were present in many individuals, most TCR sequences turned up only very rarely across donors. Because counts were too low, roughly 16 rarely observed V segments, including chromosome 9 orphons, were excluded from the earlier analysis of fewer than 650 of the donors. Three of the identified cytomegalovirus-associated TCR beta chains were confirmed in vitro to be specific for cytomegalovirus antigens. It was suggested by the authors that the approach could potentially be generalized to other disease states and immunological phenotypes. The classifier was reported to diagnose cytomegalovirus status with high specificity and sensitivity in both the original cohort and the validation cohort. A total of 150 to 200 TCR beta chains were listed by the study as associated with cytomegalovirus. Broadly in line with IMGT annotations, most TCR beta V segments showed up in productive rearrangements about 87% or about 30% of the time in an earlier analysis of several hundred of the donors. Specific HLA alleles were associated with 15,000 to 20,000 TCR beta sequences at a false discovery rate of 0.05 in a later analysis. Correlated functional status among segregating V segments might be attributable to linkage disequilibrium, but an unknown experimental factor could not be ruled out. A further reported finding was that TCR beta sequences accurately predicted the HLA-A and HLA-B alleles for most subjects in the first cohort. In a later analysis, several top co-occurrence clusters were reported to appear linked to parvovirus B19, influenza, CMV and Epstein-Barr virus. A group of highly shared sequence variants was considered likely to be a technical artifact of the sequencing pipeline. A later analysis found that TCR association rates varied across HLA loci, with DRB1 alleles showing the most associated TCRs and HLA-C alleles the fewest. A later analysis found that HLA-associated TCR beta chains were more clonally expanded and had lower generation probabilities than equally common non-associated chains. An association between a missense DCLRE1C variant and V-gene and J-gene trimming of TCR beta chains was found in a later genetic analysis and replicated in an independent cohort. When HLA alleles, especially DR and DQ, strongly co-occurred, attributing TCR associations to individual alleles was difficult. Roughly uniform sequencing depth across donors was assumed in presence/absence analyses, although this assumption may not hold. For the cohort, immune exposure information was limited to CMV serostatus.

Sequencing input: PBMCs. The sequence links TRBV29-1 to TRBJ1-2; TRBD1 aligns with 7 central bases. The TCR originated in an older woman in good health and CMV-seropositive. The CDR3 sequence is CSVIGVQGNYGYTF. The sequenced DNA is TGCAGCGTCATCGGAGTACAGGGGAACTATGGCTACACCTTC.